This T cell receptor beta chain is from a study of T cell repertoires in cytomegalovirus infection. Overall study context: CMV infection plus the matching HLA type was flagged by public TCR beta signatures.

From the reads, TCRdb called clonotypes with MiXCR, one entry per CDR3 protein. This sample has nearly 650,000 distinct CDR3 sequences, with roughly 26% found just once. For this clonotype: Antigen specificity is unknown. A much larger clone is a single base away; this may be a read error.

Study conclusions and caveats: Cumulative frequency of public TCR beta families picked out carriers of CMV plus the relevant HLA. In two of eight donors, the top clonotype was HLA-C-restricted CMV-specific.

In germline, CDR1 is MDHEN, CDR2 SYDVKM. CDR3 length equals 15 residues. Material: CD8+ T cells from PBMCs. This receptor was identified in a human donor in good health (CMV status not recorded). Some clones in this sample may be carry-over from other donors' samples. The chain combines TRBV28 with TRBJ1-2; TRBD1 aligns across 7 bases. DNA of the CDR3: TGTCCCAGCAGTCCTCTTTGGACAGGCGACTATGGCTACACCTTC. This gives the protein CPSSPLWTGDYGYTF.